Described below is a single T cell receptor (beta chain) sequence and its context. Trimming removed 6 bases at V and 0 bases at J, with 21 bases between. CDR1 and CDR2 (germline): MNHNY, SVGAGI (reference sequence). This CDR3 has 18 amino acids. Seattle participants joined during active infection and were tracked over time. The sample originates from a study of blood T cell repertoires in COVID-19. About the research overall: The samples span acute and convalescent COVID-19 from the United States, Italy and Spain.

In the study's own analysis: Amplification of reference gene primers was used by the study to estimate nucleated cell counts. TCRdb keeps only in-frame clones here, not all; method: immunoSEQ multiplex PCR. The V and J calls and the clone size are those of that table, but D and trimming were determined from the DNA. The sample yields fewer than 350,000 clones, 75% to 95% seen once. The V and J genes are TRBV6-6 and TRBJ1-3; maybe TRBD1 (5 bases). This clonotype was obtained from a woman in her 30s with COVID-19, enrolled during active disease. Sequencing was performed on peripheral blood. CDR3 DNA: TGTGCCAGCAGCCGATTTAATGGGGACTGGAGCTCTGGAAACACCATATATTTT. This sequence encodes CASSRFNGDWSSGNTIYF.